What follows are 6 T cell receptor beta chains derived from one specimen sequenced in a study of control samples from healthy donors and cancer patients. Sequenced by immunoSEQ multiplex PCR; TCRdb stores in-frame clones only, minus some. The table includes roughly 130,000 clones, approximately 90% detected once. Input material: blood. The source of these receptors is a man aged 18 to 30 in good health.

The chain is built from TRBV24-1 and TRBJ1-1; D perhaps matches TRBD1 (5 bases). Germline CDR1 and CDR2: KGHDR and SFDVKD. Trimming removed 4 bases from V and 11 bases from J, with 19 bases in between. The CDR3 extends over 14 amino acids. Written as DNA, the CDR3 is TGTGCCACCAGTGACCCCCCCCTCACCCGGGGCGCTTTCTTT. Translated, it gives CATSDPPLTRGAFF.

This chain connects TRBV5-1 to TRBJ2-7; D is perhaps TRBD2 (7 bases). Trimming took off 0 bases at V and 6 bases at J, with 13 bases between the two ends. Germline loops: CDR1 SGHRS, CDR2 YFSETQ. CDR3 length: 14 residues. The CDR3 sequence: CASSLEGGPGEQYF. In nucleotides, the CDR3 is TGCGCCAGCAGCTTGGAGGGGGGGCCCGGCGAGCAGTACTTC.

J is TRBJ1-2 and V is TRBV6-6; tentative D call: TRBD1 (6 bases). Germline loops: CDR1 MNHNY, CDR2 SVGAGI (reference sequence). The CDR3 length is 15 residues. Trimming cost V 6 bases and J 4 bases, with 18 bases left between them. The CDR3 DNA follows: TGTGCCAGCAGATATTCGGAGGACAGCCTCTATGGCTACACCTTC. Encoded protein: CASRYSEDSLYGYTF.

The V call is TRBV9, the J call TRBJ2-5; possible D gene TRBD2, 6 bases. Between the trimmed V and J ends, which lost 0 bases and 5 bases, there was a span of 14 bases. The germline gives CDR1 SGDLS, CDR2 YYNGEE. CDR3 size: 15 residues. The DNA of the CDR3 is TGTGCCAGCAGCGTAGGGCCGGGGGAACAGGAGACCCAGTACTTC. Protein sequence: CASSVGPGEQETQYF.

The chain carries TRBV11-3 and TRBJ2-3, with D possibly matching TRBD2 (5 bases). V was trimmed by 4 bases and J by 6 bases, leaving 8 bases between them. Germline V gives CDR1 SGHNT, CDR2 YENEEA. This CDR3 spans 12 amino acids. The CDR3 spells CASSSRGDTQYF. In DNA form, the CDR3 reads TGTGCCAGCAGCTCTCGAGGGGATACGCAGTATTTT.

The chain uses TRBV3-1 (or the pseudogene TRBV3-2) and TRBJ1-6; TRBD1 matches 9 bases. The CDR3 is made up of 13 amino acids. Trimming cost V 5 bases and J 13 bases; bases outside gene matches: 6. Germline CDR1 is LGHDT and CDR2 is YNNKEL (reference sequence). In nucleotides, the CDR3 is TGTGCCAGCAGCTTCACAGGGGGCAGGCCCCTCCACTTT. Its translation is CASSFTGGRPLHF.